This is a list of T cell receptor beta chains from one sample in a study of blood T cell repertoires in COVID-19. The repertoire was sequenced with immunoSEQ multiplex PCR; TCRdb's copy has only in-frame clones and lacks some. The repertoire includes over 110,000 clones, 70% to 85% of them detected once, and roughly 10% sits in the top ten. The sequenced sample was peripheral blood. These TCRs come from a man between 60 and 70 years old with active or convalescent COVID-19. Each CDR3 is given with its conserved first and last residue. The D gene is left open where the match is weak. Clone sizes are given selectively: once, few, many, or a class where the clone is expanded.

j_call v_call cdr3_length d_call clone_size cdr3_nt cdr3_aa
TRBJ2-2 TRBV7-9 13 . . TGTGCCAGCAGCTTACTCAACACCGGGGAGCTGTTTTTT CASSLLNTGELFF
TRBJ2-7 TRBV9 16 . . TGTGCCAGCAGCCCCCTCCAGGAAATCCACTCCTACGAGCAGTACTTC CASSPLQEIHSYEQYF
TRBJ1-4 TRBV19 15 . . TGTGCCAGTAGTAAAACGACAGAGCACCGTGAAAAACTGTTTTTT CASSKTTEHREKLFF
TRBJ1-2 TRBV30 14 TRBD1 . TGTGCCTGGAGTCCTCTCACAGGGGCGGAAGGCTACACCTTC CAWSPLTGAEGYTF
TRBJ2-2 TRBV5-6 13 . few TGTGCCAGCAGCTCCGAGATCACCGGGGAGCTGTTTTTT CASSSEITGELFF
TRBJ1-2 TRBV6-6 12 TRBD1 once TGTGCCAGCAGCCCGACAGGGGGCGGCTACACCTTC CASSPTGGGYTF
TRBJ1-4 TRBV2 14 . . TGTGCCAGCAGTGACCCAGGGAGGTCAGAAAAACTGTTTTTT CASSDPGRSEKLFF
TRBJ1-5 TRBV7-2 14 TRBD1 . TGTGCCAGCAGCCCCGGGACAGCTAATCAGCCCCAGCATTTT CASSPGTANQPQHF
TRBJ1-3 TRBV9 16 . . TGTGCCAGCAGCGTAGAAGGAGCGGGGCGCGGAAACACCATATATTTT CASSVEGAGRGNTIYF
TRBJ1-2 TRBV28 13 . . TGTGCCAGCAGTTTAGGACAGCCCTATGGCTACACCTTC CASSLGQPYGYTF
TRBJ2-7 TRBV3-1/TRBV3-2 12 TRBD2 . TGTGCCAGCGGCGGGGGTACCTACGAGCAGTACTTC CASGGGTYEQYF
TRBJ1-4 TRBV4-3 13 TRBD1 . TGCGCCAGCAGCCGGGACAGGAATGAAAAACTGTTTTTT CASSRDRNEKLFF
TRBJ1-2 TRBV6-5 15 TRBD1 . TGTGCCAGCAGTTACGAGGCAGGGGGCATGGGTGGCTACACCTTC CASSYEAGGMGGYTF
TRBJ2-4 TRBV7-9 15 TRBD1 . TGTGCCAGCAGCTTCGGACAGGGGCCCAAAAACATTCAGTACTTC CASSFGQGPKNIQYF
TRBJ1-5 TRBV2 16 . . TGTGCCAGCAGTGAACTCGGGGGGAACGGCAATCAGCCCCAGCATTTT CASSELGGNGNQPQHF
TRBJ1-2 TRBV30 17 . few TGTGCCTGGAGTGCGTCCTTTACAGCGGGACATGGTCTCGGCTACACCTTC CAWSASFTAGHGLGYTF
TRBJ1-6 TRBV6-5 13 . . TGTGCCAGCAGACAGCAAGCGGATTCACCCCTCCACTTT CASRQQADSPLHF
TRBJ1-6 TRBV18 16 . . TGTGCCAGCTCACCAAACAGCCTTAGAAATAATTCACCCCTCCACTTT CASSPNSLRNNSPLHF
TRBJ2-2 TRBV2 12 . few TGTGCCACCCGGACAGACACCGGGGAGCTGTTTTTT CATRTDTGELFF
TRBJ1-5 TRBV6-6 13 . . TGTGCCAGCAGTATAAGTCTCGGGCAGCCCCAGCATTTT CASSISLGQPQHF
TRBJ1-5 TRBV16 13 . . TGTGCCAGCAGCCAATTAAGCGGCCAGCCCCAGCATTTT CASSQLSGQPQHF
TRBJ2-2 TRBV10-1 15 TRBD1 few TGCGCCAGCAGTGATACCCAGGGGGTCCCCGGGGAGCTGTTTTTT CASSDTQGVPGELFF
TRBJ2-7 TRBV18 14 TRBD2 . TGTGCCAGCTCTCTAGAGCGGGGGGTTTACGAGCAGTACTTC CASSLERGVYEQYF
TRBJ1-2 TRBV7-9 15 . . TGTGCCAGCAGCTTTTTACAGGGTCCTAACTATGGCTACACCTTC CASSFLQGPNYGYTF
TRBJ1-2 TRBV24-1 13 . . TGTGCCACCAGTGATTTCCACGGAGAAGGCTACACCTTC CATSDFHGEGYTF
TRBJ2-7 TRBV7-9 12 . . TGTGCCAGCAGCTTAACCGGGGACGAGCAGTACTTC CASSLTGDEQYF
TRBJ2-6 TRBV27 16 TRBD1 . TGTGCCAGCAGTAAAGGACAGGGGGCTGGGGCCAACGTCCTGACTTTC CASSKGQGAGANVLTF
TRBJ1-4 TRBV3-1/TRBV3-2 14 TRBD1 . TGTGCCAGCACCAGGACAGGGGTTAATGAAAAACTGTTTTTT CASTRTGVNEKLFF
TRBJ1-1 TRBV5-4 14 TRBD1 . TGTGCCAGCAGACTCCGGGACAGGGTCCCCGAAGTTCGCTTT CASRLRDRVPEVRF
TRBJ1-1 TRBV6-5 13 . . TGTGCCAGCACCTTGGAGGGGATCACTGAAGCTTTCTTT CASTLEGITEAFF
TRBJ1-5 TRBV6-2/TRBV6-3 17 TRBD1 . TGTGCCAGCAGTTACGGAGGGGACAGACATAGCAATCAGCCCCAGCATTTT CASSYGGDRHSNQPQHF
TRBJ2-5 TRBV7-2 16 TRBD2 few TGTGCCAGCAGCCGGCGACTAGCGGGAGACCAAGAGACCCAGTACTTC CASSRRLAGDQETQYF
TRBJ2-5 TRBV2 13 . . TGTGCCAGCAACGGGGGGCTACAAGAGACCCAGTACTTC CASNGGLQETQYF
TRBJ2-1 TRBV7-2 17 TRBD1 . TGTGCCAGCAGCGCGGACAGGGGGCGACCCTCCTACAATGAGCAGTTCTTC CASSADRGRPSYNEQFF
TRBJ2-1 TRBV20-1 10 . . TGCAGTTTTAGCAACCATGAGCAGTTCTTC CSFSNHEQFF
TRBJ1-4 TRBV7-2 15 TRBD1 . TGTGCCAGCAGCGCCCAGACAGGGGCTAATGAAAAACTGTTTTTT CASSAQTGANEKLFF
TRBJ1-4 TRBV4-1 17 . . TGCGCCAGCAGCCAAGACAGCCGGGGACTTGATAATGAAAAACTGTTTTTT CASSQDSRGLDNEKLFF
TRBJ1-1 TRBV5-1 14 TRBD1 . TGCGCCAGCAGCTTGGGACAGGGATACGCTGAAGCTTTCTTT CASSLGQGYAEAFF
TRBJ2-3 TRBV11-3 12 . . TGTGCCAGCAGCCCGAGTACAGATACGCAGTATTTT CASSPSTDTQYF
TRBJ2-6 TRBV27 20 TRBD1 . TGTGCCAGCAGTTTAGGGCCCTACAGGGGCTCGACCTCTGGGGCCAACGTCCTGACTTTC CASSLGPYRGSTSGANVLTF
TRBJ2-1 TRBV28 15 . . TGTGCCAGCAGTCCAAGAACGGCGGGGTACAATGAGCAGTTCTTC CASSPRTAGYNEQFF
TRBJ2-1 TRBV5-4 14 TRBD2 once TGTGCCAGCAGCGGGACTAGCCAATACAATGAGCAGTTCTTC CASSGTSQYNEQFF
TRBJ1-3 TRBV18 16 TRBD1 . TGTGCCAGCTCACCAGGACAGGGATCGGCTGGAATCACCATATATTTT CASSPGQGSAGITIYF
TRBJ1-1 TRBV7-9 14 . . TGTGCCAGCAGCTTTGGCCCGCCGAACACTGAAGCTTTCTTT CASSFGPPNTEAFF
TRBJ1-5 TRBV6-2/TRBV6-3 15 . . TGTGCCAGCAGTTACCTACAGGGACTACCCCAGCCCCAGCATTTT CASSYLQGLPQPQHF
TRBJ1-3 TRBV19 14 TRBD1 many TGTGCCAGTAGTAAGGGACAGGGTCCTACCTCCATATATTTT CASSKGQGPTSIYF
TRBJ2-1 TRBV6-2/TRBV6-3 15 . . TGTGCCAGCAGTTCACCGGGAAGAATTCTCAATGAGCAGTTCTTC CASSSPGRILNEQFF
TRBJ2-2 TRBV7-9 16 . . TGTGCCAGCAGGTCGGGGAGGCAGGGAAGGACCGGGGAGCTGTTTTTT CASRSGRQGRTGELFF
TRBJ1-4 TRBV24-1 17 TRBD1 . TGTGCCACCAGTGACCTCGGGACAGGGCGAGGGGATGAAAAACTGTTTTTT CATSDLGTGRGDEKLFF
TRBJ1-2 TRBV7-9 14 TRBD1 once TGTGCCAGCAGCCCACGGGACAGCCACTATGGCTACACCTTC CASSPRDSHYGYTF
TRBJ1-4 TRBV5-6 13 TRBD1 few TGTGCCAGCAGCGTAAGACAGGGAGAAAAACTGTTTTTT CASSVRQGEKLFF
TRBJ1-4 TRBV5-6 12 . . TGTGCCAGCAGCCTGGGAGAATACGCGCTGTTTTTT CASSLGEYALFF